This T cell receptor beta chain was recorded in a study of blood T cell repertoires in COVID-19. Method: immunoSEQ multiplex PCR; TCRdb's copy keeps in-frame clones and lacks some. This table has about 200,000 clones, 82% appearing once. The clonotype comes from an older woman with COVID-19, enrolled during active disease. Sequencing was performed on peripheral blood.

The CDR3 DNA follows: TGTGCCAGCACTAATACAGGGGGCTATGGCTACACCTTC. Translating gives CASTNTGGYGYTF. The chain has TRBV28 and TRBJ1-2; 8 nucleotides align to TRBD1. The germline gives CDR1 MDHEN, CDR2 SYDVKM. With 7 bases clipped from V and 4 bases from J, the junction kept 5 bases outside the gene matches. This CDR3 region has 13 residues.